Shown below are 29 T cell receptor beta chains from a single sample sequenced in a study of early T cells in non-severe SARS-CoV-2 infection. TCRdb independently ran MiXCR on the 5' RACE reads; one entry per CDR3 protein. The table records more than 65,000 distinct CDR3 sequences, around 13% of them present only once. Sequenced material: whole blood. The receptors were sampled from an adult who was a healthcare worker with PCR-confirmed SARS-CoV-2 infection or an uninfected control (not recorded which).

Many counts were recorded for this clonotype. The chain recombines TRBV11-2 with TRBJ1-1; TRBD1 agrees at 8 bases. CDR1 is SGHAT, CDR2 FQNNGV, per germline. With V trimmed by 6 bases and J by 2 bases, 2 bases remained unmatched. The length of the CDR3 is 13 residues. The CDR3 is CASRDRGNTEAFF. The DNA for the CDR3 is TGTGCCAGCAGAGACAGGGGTAACACTGAAGCTTTCTTT.

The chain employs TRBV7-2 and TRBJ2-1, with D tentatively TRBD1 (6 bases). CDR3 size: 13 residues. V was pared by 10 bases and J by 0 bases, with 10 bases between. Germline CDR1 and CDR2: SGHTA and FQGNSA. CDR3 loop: CANSDSSYNEQFF. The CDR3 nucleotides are TGTGCCAACTCGGACAGCTCCTACAATGAGCAGTTCTTC.

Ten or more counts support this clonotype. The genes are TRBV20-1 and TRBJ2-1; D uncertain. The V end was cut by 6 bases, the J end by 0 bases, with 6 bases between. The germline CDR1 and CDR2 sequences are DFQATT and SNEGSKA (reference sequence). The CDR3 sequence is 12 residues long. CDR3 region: CSALSSYNEQFF. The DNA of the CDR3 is TGCAGTGCACTCAGCTCCTACAATGAGCAGTTCTTC.

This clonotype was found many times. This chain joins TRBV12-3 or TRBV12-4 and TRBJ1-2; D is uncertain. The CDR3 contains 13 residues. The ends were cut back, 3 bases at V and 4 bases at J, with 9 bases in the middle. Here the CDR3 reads CASSFRTAYGYTF. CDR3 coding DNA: TGTGCCAGCAGTTTCAGAACTGCCTATGGCTACACCTTC.

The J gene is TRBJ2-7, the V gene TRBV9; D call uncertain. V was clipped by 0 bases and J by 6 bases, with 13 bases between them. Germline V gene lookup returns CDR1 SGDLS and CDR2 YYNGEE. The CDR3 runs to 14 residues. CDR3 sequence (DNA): TGTGCCAGCAGCGTAGCGGGTCACCAGTTCGAGCAGTACTTC. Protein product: CASSVAGHQFEQYF.

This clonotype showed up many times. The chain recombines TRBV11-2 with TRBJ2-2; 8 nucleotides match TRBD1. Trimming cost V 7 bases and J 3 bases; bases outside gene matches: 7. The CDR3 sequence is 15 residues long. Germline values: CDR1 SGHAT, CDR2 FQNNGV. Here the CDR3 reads CASILTGGHTGELFF. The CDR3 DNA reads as TGTGCCAGCATCCTCACAGGGGGACACACCGGGGAGCTGTTTTTT.

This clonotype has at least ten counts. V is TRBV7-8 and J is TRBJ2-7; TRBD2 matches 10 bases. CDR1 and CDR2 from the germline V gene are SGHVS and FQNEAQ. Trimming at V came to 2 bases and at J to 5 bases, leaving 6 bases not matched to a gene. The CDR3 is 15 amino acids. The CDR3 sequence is CASSLKLAGEHEQYF. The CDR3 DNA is TGTGCCAGCAGCTTAAAGCTAGCGGGAGAGCACGAGCAGTACTTC.

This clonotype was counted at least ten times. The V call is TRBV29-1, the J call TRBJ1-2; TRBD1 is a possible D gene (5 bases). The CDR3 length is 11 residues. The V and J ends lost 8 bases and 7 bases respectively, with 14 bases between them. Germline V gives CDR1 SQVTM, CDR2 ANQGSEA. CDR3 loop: CSFSGTGGYTF. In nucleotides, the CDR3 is TGCAGCTTCTCCGGGACGGGTGGCTACACCTTC.

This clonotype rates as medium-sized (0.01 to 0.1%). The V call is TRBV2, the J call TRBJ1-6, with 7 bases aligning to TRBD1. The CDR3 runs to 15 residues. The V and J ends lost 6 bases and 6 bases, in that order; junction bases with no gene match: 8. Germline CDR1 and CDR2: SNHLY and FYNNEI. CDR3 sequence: CASSPAGTVNSPLHF. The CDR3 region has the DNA TGTGCCAGCAGCCCAGCCGGGACAGTTAATTCACCCCTCCACTTT.

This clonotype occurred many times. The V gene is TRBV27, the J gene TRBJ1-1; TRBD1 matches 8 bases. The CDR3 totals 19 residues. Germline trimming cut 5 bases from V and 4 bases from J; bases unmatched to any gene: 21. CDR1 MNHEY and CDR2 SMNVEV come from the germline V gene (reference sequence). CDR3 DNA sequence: TGTGCCAGCAGTCCCTTGGCCGCCGGGACAGGTGCCTTAAGCACTGAAGCTTTCTTT. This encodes CASSPLAAGTGALSTEAFF.

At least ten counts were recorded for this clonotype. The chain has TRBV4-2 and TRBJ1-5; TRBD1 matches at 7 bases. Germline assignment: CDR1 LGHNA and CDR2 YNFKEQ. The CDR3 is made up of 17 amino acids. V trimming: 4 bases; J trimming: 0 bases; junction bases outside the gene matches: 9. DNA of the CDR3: TGTGCCAGCAGCCTAGGGACAGACCGATATAGCAATCAGCCCCAGCATTTT. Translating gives CASSLGTDRYSNQPQHF.

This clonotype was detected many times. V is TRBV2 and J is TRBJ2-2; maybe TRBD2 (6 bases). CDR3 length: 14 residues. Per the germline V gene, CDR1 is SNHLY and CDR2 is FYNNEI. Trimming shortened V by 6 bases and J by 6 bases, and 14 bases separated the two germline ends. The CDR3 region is CASSRETSPGELFF. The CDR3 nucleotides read TGTGCCAGCAGCCGGGAAACTAGCCCCGGGGAGCTGTTTTTT.

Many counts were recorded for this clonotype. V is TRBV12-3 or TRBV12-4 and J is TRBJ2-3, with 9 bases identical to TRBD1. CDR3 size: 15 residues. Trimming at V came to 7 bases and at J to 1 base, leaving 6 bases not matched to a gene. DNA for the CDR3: TGTGCCAGCACCTGGGACAGGGTTGGCACAGATACGCAGTATTTT. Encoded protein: CASTWDRVGTDTQYF.

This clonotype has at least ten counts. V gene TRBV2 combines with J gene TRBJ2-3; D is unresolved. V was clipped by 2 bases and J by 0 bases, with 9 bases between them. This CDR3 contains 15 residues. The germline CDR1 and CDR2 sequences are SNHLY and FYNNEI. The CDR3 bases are TGTGCCAGCAGTGAATGGGGAACTAGCACAGATACGCAGTATTTT. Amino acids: CASSEWGTSTDTQYF.

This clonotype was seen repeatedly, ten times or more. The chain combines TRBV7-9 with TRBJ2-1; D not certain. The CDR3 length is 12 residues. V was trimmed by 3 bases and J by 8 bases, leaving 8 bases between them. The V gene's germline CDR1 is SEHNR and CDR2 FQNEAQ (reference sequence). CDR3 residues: CASSFSRDEQFF. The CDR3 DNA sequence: TGTGCCAGCAGCTTTAGTAGGGATGAGCAGTTCTTC.

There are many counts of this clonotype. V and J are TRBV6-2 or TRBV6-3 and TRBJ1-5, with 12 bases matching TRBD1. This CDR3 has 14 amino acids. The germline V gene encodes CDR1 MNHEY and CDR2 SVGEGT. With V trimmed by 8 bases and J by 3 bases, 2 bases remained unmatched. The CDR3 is CASGTGGFNQPQHF. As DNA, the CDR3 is TGTGCCAGCGGGACAGGGGGCTTCAATCAGCCCCAGCATTTT.

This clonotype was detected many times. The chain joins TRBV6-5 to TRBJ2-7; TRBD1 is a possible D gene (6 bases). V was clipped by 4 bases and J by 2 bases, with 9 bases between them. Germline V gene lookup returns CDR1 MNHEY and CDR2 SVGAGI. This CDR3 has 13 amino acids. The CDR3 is CASSSQGPYEQYF. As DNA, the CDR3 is TGTGCCAGCAGTTCCCAGGGGCCCTACGAGCAGTACTTC.

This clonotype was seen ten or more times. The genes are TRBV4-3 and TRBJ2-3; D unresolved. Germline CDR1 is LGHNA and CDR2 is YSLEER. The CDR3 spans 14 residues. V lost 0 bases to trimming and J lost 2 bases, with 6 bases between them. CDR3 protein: CASSQELLTDTQYF. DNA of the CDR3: TGCGCCAGCAGCCAAGAACTACTCACAGATACGCAGTATTTT.

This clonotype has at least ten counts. CDR3: CASIRQGNTGELFF. In nucleotides, the CDR3 is TGTGCCAGCATCCGACAGGGGAACACCGGGGAGCTGTTTTTT. V gene TRBV28 combines with J gene TRBJ2-2; 7 bases are shared with TRBD1. The CDR3 is 14 residues long. Germline trimming cut 7 bases from V and 1 base from J; bases unmatched to any gene: 3. In germline, CDR1 is MDHEN, CDR2 SYDVKM.

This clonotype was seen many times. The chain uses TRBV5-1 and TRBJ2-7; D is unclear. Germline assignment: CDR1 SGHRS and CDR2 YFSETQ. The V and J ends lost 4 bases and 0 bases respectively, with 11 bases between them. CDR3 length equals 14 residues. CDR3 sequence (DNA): TGCGCCAGCAGCCCCGGCTCGGCCTCCTACGAGCAGTACTTC. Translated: CASSPGSASYEQYF.

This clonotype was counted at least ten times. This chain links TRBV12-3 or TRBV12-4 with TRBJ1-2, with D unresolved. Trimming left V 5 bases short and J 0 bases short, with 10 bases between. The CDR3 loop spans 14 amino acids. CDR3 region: CASSLMGSNYGYTF. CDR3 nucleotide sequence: TGTGCCAGCAGTCTTATGGGCTCTAACTATGGCTACACCTTC.

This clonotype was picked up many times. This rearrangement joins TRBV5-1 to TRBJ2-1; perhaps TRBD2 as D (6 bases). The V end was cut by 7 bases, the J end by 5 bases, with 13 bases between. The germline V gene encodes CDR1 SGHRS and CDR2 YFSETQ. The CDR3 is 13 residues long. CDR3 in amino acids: CASRWGLHNEQFF. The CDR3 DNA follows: TGCGCCAGCCGCTGGGGACTTCACAATGAGCAGTTCTTC.

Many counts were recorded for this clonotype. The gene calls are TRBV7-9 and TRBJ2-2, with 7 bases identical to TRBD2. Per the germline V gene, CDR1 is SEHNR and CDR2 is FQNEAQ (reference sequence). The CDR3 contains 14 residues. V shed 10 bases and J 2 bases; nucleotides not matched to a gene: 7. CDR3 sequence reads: CAIRAGLNTGELFF. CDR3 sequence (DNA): TGTGCCATAAGAGCGGGGCTCAACACCGGGGAGCTGTTTTTT.

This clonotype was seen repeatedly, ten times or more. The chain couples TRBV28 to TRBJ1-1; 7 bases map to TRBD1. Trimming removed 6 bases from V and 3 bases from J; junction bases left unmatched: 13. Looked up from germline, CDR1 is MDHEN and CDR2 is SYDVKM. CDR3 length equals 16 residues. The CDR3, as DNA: TGTGCCAGCAGAATACCGAGGGGGCGCGGGGACACTGAAGCTTTCTTT. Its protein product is CASRIPRGRGDTEAFF.

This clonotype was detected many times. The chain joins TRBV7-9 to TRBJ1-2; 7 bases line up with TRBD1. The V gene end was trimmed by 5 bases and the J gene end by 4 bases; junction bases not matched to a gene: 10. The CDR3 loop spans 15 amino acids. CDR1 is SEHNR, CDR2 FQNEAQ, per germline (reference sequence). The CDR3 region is CASSPDRGGGYGYTF. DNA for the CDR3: TGTGCCAGCAGCCCCGATAGAGGGGGCGGCTATGGCTACACCTTC.

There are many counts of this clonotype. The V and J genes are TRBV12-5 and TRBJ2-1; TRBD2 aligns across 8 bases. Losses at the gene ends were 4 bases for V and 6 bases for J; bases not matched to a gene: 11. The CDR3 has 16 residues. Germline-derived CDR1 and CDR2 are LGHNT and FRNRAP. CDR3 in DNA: TGTGCTAGTGGTTCGGCCGGGACTAGGTCGGGCAATGAGCAGTTCTTC. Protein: CASGSAGTRSGNEQFF.

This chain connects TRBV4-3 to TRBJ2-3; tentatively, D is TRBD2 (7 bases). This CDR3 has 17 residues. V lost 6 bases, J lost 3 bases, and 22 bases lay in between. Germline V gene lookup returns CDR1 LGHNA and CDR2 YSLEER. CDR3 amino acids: CASSLRDMAGVTDTQYF. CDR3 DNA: TGCGCCAGCAGTTTACGGGACATGGCGGGAGTGACAGATACGCAGTATTTT.

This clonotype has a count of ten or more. Here the CDR3 reads CASSREGETQYF. The CDR3, as DNA: TGTGCCAGCAGTAGAGAGGGAGAGACCCAGTACTTC. V is TRBV25-1 and J is TRBJ2-5; the D gene is possibly TRBD2 (5 bases). Trimming shortened V by 5 bases and J by 4 bases, and 8 bases separated the two germline ends. CDR1 is MGHDK and CDR2 is SYGVNS in the germline V gene. The CDR3 runs to 12 residues.

The CDR3 spells CASSSWAANQPQHF. The CDR3 region has the DNA TGTGCCAGCAGTTCTTGGGCGGCTAATCAGCCCCAGCATTTT. The V and J genes are TRBV28 and TRBJ1-5; D unresolved. V dropped 4 bases and J dropped 4 bases, with 11 bases sitting between them. The length of the CDR3 is 14 residues. Germline assignment: CDR1 MDHEN and CDR2 SYDVKM.